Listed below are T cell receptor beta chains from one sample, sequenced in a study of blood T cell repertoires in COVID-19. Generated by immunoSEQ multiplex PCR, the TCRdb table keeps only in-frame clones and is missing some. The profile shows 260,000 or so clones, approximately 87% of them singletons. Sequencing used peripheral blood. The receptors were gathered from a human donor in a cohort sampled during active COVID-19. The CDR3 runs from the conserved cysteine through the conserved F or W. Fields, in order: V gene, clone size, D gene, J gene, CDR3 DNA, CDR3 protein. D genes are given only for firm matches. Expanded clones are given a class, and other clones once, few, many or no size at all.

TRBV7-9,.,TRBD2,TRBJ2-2,TGTGCCAGCAGCTCCAGGAGGGGTAGCGGGAGAGGAGCCGGGGAGCTGTTTTTT,CASSSRRGSGRGAGELFF
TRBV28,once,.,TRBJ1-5,TGTGCCAGCAGTTTCAGACAGGTGCCCCGGGGGGATCAGCCCCAGCATTTT,CASSFRQVPRGDQPQHF
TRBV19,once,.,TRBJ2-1,TGTGCCAGTAGTTCCCGGGACTGGTTGACGAGCTCCTACAATGAGCAGTTCTTC,CASSSRDWLTSSYNEQFF
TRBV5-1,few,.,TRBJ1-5,TGCGCCAGCAGCAGGGGGACCAATCAGCCCCAGCATTTT,CASSRGTNQPQHF
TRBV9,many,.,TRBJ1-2,TGTGCCAGCAGCGTAGGGACAGCTAACTATGGCTACACCTTC,CASSVGTANYGYTF
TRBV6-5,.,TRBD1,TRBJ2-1,TGTGCCAGCAGTTACTCTGGACAGGGGGTAAATGAGCAGTTCTTC,CASSYSGQGVNEQFF
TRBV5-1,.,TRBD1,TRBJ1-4,TGCGCCAGCAGCTCCAGGGGGCGTGGAGAAAAACTGTTTTTT,CASSSRGRGEKLFF
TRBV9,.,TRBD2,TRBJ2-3,TGTGCCAGCAGCCGACTAGCGGGAGGAGGGACAGATACGCAGTATTTT,CASSRLAGGGTDTQYF
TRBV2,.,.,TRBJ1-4,TGTGCCAGCAGTCGGGAGGGGGGGAGTGAAAAACTGTTTTTT,CASSREGGSEKLFF
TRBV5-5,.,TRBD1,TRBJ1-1,TGTGCCAGCAGCTTGGCCCACAGGACAGGGGTGTATACTGAAGCTTTCTTT,CASSLAHRTGVYTEAFF
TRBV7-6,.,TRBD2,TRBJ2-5,TGTGCCAGCAGCGGAGGGCGAACTAGCGGAAAAGAGACCCAGTACTTC,CASSGGRTSGKETQYF
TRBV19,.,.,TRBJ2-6,TGTGCCAGTAGTAAGCTCTCTGGGGCCAACGTCCTGACTTTC,CASSKLSGANVLTF
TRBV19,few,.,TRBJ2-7,TGTGCCAGTAGTATCGGAGGGATGTACGGGCAGTACTTC,CASSIGGMYGQYF
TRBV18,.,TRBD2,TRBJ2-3,TGTGCCAGCTCACCTCTCTCAGCGGGGAGCACAGATACGCAGTATTTT,CASSPLSAGSTDTQYF
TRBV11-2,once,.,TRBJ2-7,TGTGCCAGCAGCTTAGAGGCCCCTCACAGGGCCTACGAGCAGTACTTC,CASSLEAPHRAYEQYF
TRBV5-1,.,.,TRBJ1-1,TGCGCCAGCAGCTTATGGCAGGACACTGAAGCTTTCTTT,CASSLWQDTEAFF
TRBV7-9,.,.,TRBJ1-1,TGTGCCAGCAGCCCTACCGGGAACACTGAAGCTTTCTTT,CASSPTGNTEAFF
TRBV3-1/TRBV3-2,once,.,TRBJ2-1,TGTGCCAGCAGCCAAGGGGTGACACAGGGAAATGAGCAGTTCTTC,CASSQGVTQGNEQFF
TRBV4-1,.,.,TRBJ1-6,TGCGCCAGCAGCCAAGATCCCGGAGGAGCCAACAATTCACCCCTCCACTTT,CASSQDPGGANNSPLHF
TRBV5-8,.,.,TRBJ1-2,TGTGCCAGCAGCTCGGCGGGCAGGGACATCTATGGCTACACCTTC,CASSSAGRDIYGYTF
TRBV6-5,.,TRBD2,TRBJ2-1,TGTGCCAGCCGTTCCGCCGGGGGGAACAATGAGCAGTTCTTC,CASRSAGGNNEQFF
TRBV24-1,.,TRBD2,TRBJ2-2,TGTGCCACCAGTGATCGGAACGGGGGGGCTACCGGGGAGCTGTTTTTT,CATSDRNGGATGELFF
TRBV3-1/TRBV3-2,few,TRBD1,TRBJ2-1,TGTGCCAGCAGCCGGTCGGGACAGGCAAACAATGAGCAGTTCTTC,CASSRSGQANNEQFF
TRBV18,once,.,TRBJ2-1,TGTGCCAGCTCACCATATGGACAGTCCTACAATGAGCAGTTCTTC,CASSPYGQSYNEQFF